This T cell receptor (beta chain) was captured in a study of T cells in Graves' hyperthyroidism and ophthalmopathy. Study observations and caveats: Most thyroid-expanded clonotypes above 0.001 were also found in blood.

There were TCR beta CDR3 regions amplified from RNA transcripts. The HTBI primer set drove a first-round RT-PCR of the TCR CDR3. MiXCR was run by TCRdb on the multiplex PCR reads, yielding one entry per CDR3 protein. This table holds around 400,000 distinct CDR3 sequences, approximately 14% found once. With respect to this clonotype: Its antigen is unknown.

V was pared by 6 bases and J by 3 bases, with 11 bases between. The germline V gene encodes CDR1 SNHLY and CDR2 FYNNEI. This CDR3 region has 14 residues. This rearrangement joins TRBV2 to TRBJ2-2, with a tentative D call TRBD2 (6 bases). This TCR came from a woman younger than 30 with Graves' hyperthyroidism that later progressed to Graves' ophthalmopathy. The sequenced material came from blood. The CDR3 loop is CASRGLGYTGELFF. In DNA form, the CDR3 reads TGTGCCAGCAGGGGACTGGGATACACCGGGGAGCTGTTTTTT.